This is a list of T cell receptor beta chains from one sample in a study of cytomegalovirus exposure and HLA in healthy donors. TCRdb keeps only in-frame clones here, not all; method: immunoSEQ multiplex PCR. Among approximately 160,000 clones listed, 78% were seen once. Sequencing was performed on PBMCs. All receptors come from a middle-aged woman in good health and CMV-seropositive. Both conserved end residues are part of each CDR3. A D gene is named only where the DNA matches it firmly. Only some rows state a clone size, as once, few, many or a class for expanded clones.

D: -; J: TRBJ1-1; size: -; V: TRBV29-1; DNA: TGCAGCGTTGATTGGCAATCTAGGCTACATGGTCCGGACACTGAAGCTTTCTTT; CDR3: CSVDWQSRLHGPDTEAFF
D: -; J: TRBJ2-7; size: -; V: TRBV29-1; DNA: TGCAGCGTTGACATGGATTCCTCCGGGGTCGGGGGGCAGTACTTC; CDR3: CSVDMDSSGVGGQYF
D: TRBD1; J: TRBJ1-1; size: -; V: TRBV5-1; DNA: TGCGCCAGCAGCTTGGCTACAGGGGGTGAAGCTTTCTTT; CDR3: CASSLATGGEAFF
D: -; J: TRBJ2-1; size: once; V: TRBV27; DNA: TGTGCCAGCAGTGGTGGTGTCGCGATCTCCTACAATGAGCAGTTCTTC; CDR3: CASSGGVAISYNEQFF
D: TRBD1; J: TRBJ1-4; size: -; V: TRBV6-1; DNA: TGTGCCAGCGGGACAGGGAATGAAAAACTGTTTTTT; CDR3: CASGTGNEKLFF
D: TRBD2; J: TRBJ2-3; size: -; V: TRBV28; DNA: TGTGCCAGCAGTGCCTTAGCGGGGGCCCTGATCACAGATACGCAGTATTTT; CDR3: CASSALAGALITDTQYF
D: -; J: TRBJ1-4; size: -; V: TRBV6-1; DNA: TGTGCCAGCAGTGACCTCTCAAGGGGGGAAAAACTGTTTTTT; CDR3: CASSDLSRGEKLFF
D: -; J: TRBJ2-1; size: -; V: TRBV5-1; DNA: TGCGCCAGCAGCTTTAGGAGCTCCTACAATGAGCAGTTCTTC; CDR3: CASSFRSSYNEQFF
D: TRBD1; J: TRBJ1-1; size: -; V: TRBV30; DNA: TGTGCCTGGAGGATGGGACAGATGAACACTGAAGCTTTCTTT; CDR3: CAWRMGQMNTEAFF
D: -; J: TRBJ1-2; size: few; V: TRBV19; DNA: TGTGCCAGTAGGACCGTGACAGGCTACACCTTC; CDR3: CASRTVTGYTF
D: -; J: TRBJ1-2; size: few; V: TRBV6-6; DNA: TGTGCCAGCAGTCCGAGACAGGCGGATGCTAACTATGGCTACACCTTC; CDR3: CASSPRQADANYGYTF
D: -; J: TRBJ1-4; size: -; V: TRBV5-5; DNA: TGTGCCAGCAGCTTGGGGGTAGCGGTAACGGGCCGTGAAAAACTGTTTTTT; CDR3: CASSLGVAVTGREKLFF
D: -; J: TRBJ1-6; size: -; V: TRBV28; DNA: TGTGCCAGCAGCCACAGGGATCGCTCACCCCTCCACTTT; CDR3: CASSHRDRSPLHF
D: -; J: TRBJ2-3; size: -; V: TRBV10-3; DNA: TGTGCCATCAGTGAGTCCCAGAGGGTCGTTGGCACAGATACGCAGTATTTT; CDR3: CAISESQRVVGTDTQYF
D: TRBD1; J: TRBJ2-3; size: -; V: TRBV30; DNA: TGTGCCTTCGGACAGGGCGGCAATACGCAGTATTTT; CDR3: CAFGQGGNTQYF
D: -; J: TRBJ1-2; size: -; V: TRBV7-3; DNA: TGTGCCAGCAGCTCGGTGCCTGCCTATGGCTACACCTTC; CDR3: CASSSVPAYGYTF
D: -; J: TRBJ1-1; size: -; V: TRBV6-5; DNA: TGTGCCAGCAGTTACTCGCCTTTCGTTCGGGGGGTAGCTTTCTTT; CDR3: CASSYSPFVRGVAFF
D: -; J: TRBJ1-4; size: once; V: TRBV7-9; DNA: TGTTCCAGCAGCTTAGTAGGTGGTGGGCTGAATGAAAAACTGTTTTTT; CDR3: CSSSLVGGGLNEKLFF
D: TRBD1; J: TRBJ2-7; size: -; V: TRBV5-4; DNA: TGTGCCAGCAGCCAAGTGCGGGGGACAGGGGTCGGCCCTTTCTACGAGCAGTACTTC; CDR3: CASSQVRGTGVGPFYEQYF
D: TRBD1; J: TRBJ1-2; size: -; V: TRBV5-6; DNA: TGTGCCAGCAGCTACGGGGGACAGCTTAACTTCTATGGCTACACTTTC; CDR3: CASSYGGQLNFYGYTF
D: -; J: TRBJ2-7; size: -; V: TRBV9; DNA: TGTGCCAGCAGCGCAGCGTGGTCGGGATCCTACGAGCAGTACTTC; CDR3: CASSAAWSGSYEQYF
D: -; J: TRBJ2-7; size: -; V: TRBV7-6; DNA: TGTGCCAGCAGCCCAGACAGGTTCTCCTACGAGCAGTACTTC; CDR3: CASSPDRFSYEQYF
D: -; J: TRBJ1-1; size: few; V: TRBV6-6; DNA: TGTGCCAGCAGACAGGCGAACACTGAAGCTTTCTTT; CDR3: CASRQANTEAFF